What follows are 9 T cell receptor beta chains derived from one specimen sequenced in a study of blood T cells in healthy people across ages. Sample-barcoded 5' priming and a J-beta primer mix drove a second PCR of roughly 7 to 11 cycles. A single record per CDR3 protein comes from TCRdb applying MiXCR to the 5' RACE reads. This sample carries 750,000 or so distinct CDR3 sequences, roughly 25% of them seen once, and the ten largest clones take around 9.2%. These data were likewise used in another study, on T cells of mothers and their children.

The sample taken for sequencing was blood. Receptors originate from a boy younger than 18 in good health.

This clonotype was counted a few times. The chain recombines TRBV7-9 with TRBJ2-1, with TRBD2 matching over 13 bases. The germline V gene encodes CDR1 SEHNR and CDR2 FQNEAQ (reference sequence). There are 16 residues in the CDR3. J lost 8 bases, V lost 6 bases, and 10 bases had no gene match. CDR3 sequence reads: CASRPTSGRVVHEQFF. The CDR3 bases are TGTGCCAGCAGGCCTACTAGCGGGAGGGTGGTCCATGAGCAGTTCTTC.

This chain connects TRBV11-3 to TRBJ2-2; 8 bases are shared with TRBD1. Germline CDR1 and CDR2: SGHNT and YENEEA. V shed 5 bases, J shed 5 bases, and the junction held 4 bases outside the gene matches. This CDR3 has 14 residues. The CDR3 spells CASSVRQGTGELFF. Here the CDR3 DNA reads TGTGCCAGCAGCGTACGACAGGGGACCGGGGAGCTGTTTTTT. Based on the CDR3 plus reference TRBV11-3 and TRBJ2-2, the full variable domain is EAGVVQSPRYKIIEKKQPVAFWCNPISGHNTLYWYLQNLGQGPELLIRYENEEAVDDSQLPKDRFSAERLKGVDSTLKIQPAELGDSAVYLCASSVRQGTGELFFGEGSRLTVL.

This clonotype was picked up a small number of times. CDR3 coding DNA: TGTGCCAGCAGTTTCGCTAGCGGCCACTACGAGCAGTACTTC. Its protein product is CASSFASGHYEQYF. The chain recombines TRBV27 with TRBJ2-7, with 7 bases identical to TRBD2. V dropped 3 bases and J dropped 3; count of bases not matched to a gene: 5. The germline CDR1 and CDR2 sequences are MNHEY and SMNVEV (reference sequence). This CDR3 has 14 residues.

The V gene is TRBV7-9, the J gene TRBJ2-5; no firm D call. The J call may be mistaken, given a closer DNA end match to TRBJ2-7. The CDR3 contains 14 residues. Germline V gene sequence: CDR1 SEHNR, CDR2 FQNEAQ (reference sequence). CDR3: CASSWADVGSEQYF. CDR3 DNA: TGTGCCAGCAGCTGGGCTGACGTGGGCTCCGAGCAGTACTTC.

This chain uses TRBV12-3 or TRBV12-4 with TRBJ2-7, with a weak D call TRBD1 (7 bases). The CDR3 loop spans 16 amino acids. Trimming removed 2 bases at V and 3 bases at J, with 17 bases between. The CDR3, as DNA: TGTGCCAGCAGTTTAATAGGAGGGGGCATAGGCTACGAGCAGTACTTC. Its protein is CASSLIGGGIGYEQYF.

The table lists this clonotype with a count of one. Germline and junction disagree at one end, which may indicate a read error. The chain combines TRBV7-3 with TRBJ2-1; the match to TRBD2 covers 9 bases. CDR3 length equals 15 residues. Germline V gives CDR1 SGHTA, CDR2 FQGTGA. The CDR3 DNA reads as TGTGCCAGCAGCAGGCGGGGGGGTGACTACAATGGGCAGTTCTTC. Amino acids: CASSRRGGDYNGQFF.

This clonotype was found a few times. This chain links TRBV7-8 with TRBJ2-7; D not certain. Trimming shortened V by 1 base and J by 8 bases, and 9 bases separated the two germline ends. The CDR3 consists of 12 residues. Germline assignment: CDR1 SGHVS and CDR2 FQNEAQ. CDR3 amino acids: CASSLGVYQQYF. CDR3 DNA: TGTGCCAGCAGCTTAGGGGTTTACCAGCAGTACTTC.

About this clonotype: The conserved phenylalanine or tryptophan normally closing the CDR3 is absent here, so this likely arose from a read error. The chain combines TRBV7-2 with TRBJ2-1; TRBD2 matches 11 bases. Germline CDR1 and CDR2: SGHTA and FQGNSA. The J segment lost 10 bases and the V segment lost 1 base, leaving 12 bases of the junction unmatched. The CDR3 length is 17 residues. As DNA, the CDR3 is TGTGCCAGCAGCTTAGTTGGCACTAGCGGGAGTTATCGGGAGCAGTTCTCC. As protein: CASSLVGTSGSYREQFS.

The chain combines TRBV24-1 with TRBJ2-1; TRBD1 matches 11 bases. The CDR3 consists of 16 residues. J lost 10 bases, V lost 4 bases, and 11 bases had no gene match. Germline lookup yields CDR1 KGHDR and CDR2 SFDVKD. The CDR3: CATSDGDRGVVGEQFF. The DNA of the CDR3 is TGTGCCACCAGTGACGGGGACAGGGGGGTGGTAGGCGAGCAGTTCTTC.